This T cell receptor beta chain derives from a study of T cells after yellow fever vaccination (dated by TCRdb to the late 2010s). As for the study more broadly: The SMART-Seq v4 Ultra Low Input RNA kit was used to prepare libraries from fractions with low cell numbers. Two healthy male donors made up the cohort, one aged 18 to 30 years and the other aged 30 to 39 years. Blood was collected at multiple timepoints before and after primary and secondary immunization, and bulk PBMC replicates and cell subsets were isolated. Bulk TCR alpha and beta repertoires were sequenced longitudinally to track T-cell clones before and after primary and booster YFV17D yellow fever vaccination. Beyond this particular receptor, the publication reports: Compared with the primary T-cell response, the secondary T-cell response was faster but weaker, reaching its peak on day 5 rather than on day 15. A small fraction of clonotypes appeared in both the CD4 and CD8 compartments, likely as a result of convergent recombination. Most clones expanded after primary vaccination (around 96% of CD4 and around 88% of CD8) were re-detected after the booster, suggesting that broad memory maintenance occurred. Because abundant contaminating clonotypes from the bulk population could be contained in FACS-sorted repertoires, computational filtering was required. Because only two donors were included in the study, the extent to which the findings can be generalized is limited.

As to this clonotype: Its antigen specificity is not known. The junction shows a germline mismatch at one end, possibly a read error.

Reading the label with the study, this specimen's treatment or condition is: live attenuated yellow fever vaccine strain. At each blood-draw timepoint, two biological replicates of bulk PBMCs were obtained. A standard Ficoll-Paque protocol was used to isolate PBMCs from peripheral blood. TriZol was used to extract RNA from bulk PBMCs, from CD4 and CD8 fractions, and from dextramer-positive and dextramer-negative fractions. TCR cDNA was synthesized by 5'RACE template switching, through which a universal primer site and unique molecular identifiers were introduced. Priming for cDNA synthesis came from both the TCR alpha and TCR beta constant segments. Library amplification used two PCR steps, and the second PCR step added sample barcodes and sequencing adapters. Sequencing of the libraries was done on either Illumina HiSeq 2500 (2x100 bp) or NovaSeq (2x150 bp). The paper's data handling went like this. MIGEC handled demultiplexing of reads and collapsing into UMI consensus sequences, while MiXCR performed V(D)J alignment. Vaccine-responding clonotypes were identified with edgeR using replicate PBMC samples, with FDR below 0.01 and a log2 fold change above 5 up to day 15 being required. CD4 or CD8 identity was assigned to each bulk clonotype according to whether the clonotype was present at higher abundance in the sequenced CD4 repertoire or the sequenced CD8 repertoire. Using fastp trimming at Q25 and MiXCR clonotype assembly, TCRdb reanalyzed the public sequencing data and kept in-frame beta chains. Records with the same CDR3 protein are collapsed into one entry carrying the most frequent genes and DNA. TCRdb assigned the V and J calls; the authors' analysis was not used. Present in this sample are some 500,000 distinct CDR3 sequences, about 13% of which were seen just once. The top ten hold over 13% of the sample.

The CDR3, cysteine through phenylalanine, is 13 amino acids long. Of the read, only the CDR3 DNA is kept; its 39 bases are in frame from base 1. The germline V gene provides CDR1 SGHTS and CDR2 YDEGEE. Sequencing used PBMCs, obtained on the day of the yellow fever booster vaccination. The sequence joins TRBV5-8 to TRBJ2-5, with a tentative D gene TRBD1 over 8 matching bases. The receptor was isolated from a man in his thirties or forties who received the YFV17D yellow fever vaccine. The CDR3 reads as follows: CASSAEWGGQVSF. The DNA sequence is TGTGCCAGCAGCGCCGAATGGGGGGGACAGGTCTCCTTC.